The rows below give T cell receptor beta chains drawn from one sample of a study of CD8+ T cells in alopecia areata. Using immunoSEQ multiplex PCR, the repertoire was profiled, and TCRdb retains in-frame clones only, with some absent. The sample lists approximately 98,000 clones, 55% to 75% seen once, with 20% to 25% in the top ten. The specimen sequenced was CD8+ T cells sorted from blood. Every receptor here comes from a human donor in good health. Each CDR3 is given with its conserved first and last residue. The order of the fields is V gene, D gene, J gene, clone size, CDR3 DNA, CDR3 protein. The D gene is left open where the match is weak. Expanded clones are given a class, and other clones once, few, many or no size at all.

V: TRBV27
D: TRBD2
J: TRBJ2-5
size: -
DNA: TGTGCCAGCAGTTTATTCCCACCGGGACTAGCGGGGAGCGACCAAGAGACCCAGTACTTC
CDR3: CASSLFPPGLAGSDQETQYF

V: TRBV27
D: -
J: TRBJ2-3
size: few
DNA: TGTGCCAGCGGAATTTCAGATACGCAGTATTTT
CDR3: CASGISDTQYF

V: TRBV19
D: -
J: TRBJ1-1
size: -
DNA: TGTGCCAGTAGCAGGGGTGCCGAAGCTTTCTTT
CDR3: CASSRGAEAFF

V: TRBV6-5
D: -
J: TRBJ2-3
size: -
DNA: TGTGCCAGCAGTTACGGGGGACTCACAGATACGCAGTATTTT
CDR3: CASSYGGLTDTQYF

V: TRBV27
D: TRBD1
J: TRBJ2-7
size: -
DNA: TGTGCCAGCAGTGTAGACAGGGGGAGGTACGAGCAGTACTTC
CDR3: CASSVDRGRYEQYF

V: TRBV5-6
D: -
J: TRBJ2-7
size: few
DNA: TGTGCCAGCAGCTTGCTTCACAGGGAAAGAGGCTTCTACGAGCAGTACTTC
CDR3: CASSLLHRERGFYEQYF

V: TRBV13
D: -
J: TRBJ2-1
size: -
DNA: TGTGCCAGCAGCTTTAATCCAGGGGGCTCGGCTAGCGGGGTCGATAGCTCCTACAATGAGCAGTTCTTC
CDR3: CASSFNPGGSASGVDSSYNEQFF

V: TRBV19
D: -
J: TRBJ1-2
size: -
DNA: TGTGCCAGTAACTTCGGGCTCGACAGCCACTATGGCTACACCTTC
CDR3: CASNFGLDSHYGYTF

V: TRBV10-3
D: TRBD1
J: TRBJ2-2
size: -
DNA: TGTGCCATCAGGACAGGGGAAAAAGGCACCGGGGAGCTGTTTTTT
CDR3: CAIRTGEKGTGELFF

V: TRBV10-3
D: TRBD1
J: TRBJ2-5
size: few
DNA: TGTGCCATCAAGGGGGCTGCTCATACCCAGTACTTC
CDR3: CAIKGAAHTQYF

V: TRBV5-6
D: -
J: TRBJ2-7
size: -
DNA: TGTGCCAGCAGCTTGTCAAGTAGCGAGCAGTACTTC
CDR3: CASSLSSSEQYF

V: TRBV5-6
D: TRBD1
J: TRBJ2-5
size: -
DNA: TGTGCCAGCAGGGATGGGACAGCAGCCACCCAAGAGACCCAGTACTTC
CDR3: CASRDGTAATQETQYF

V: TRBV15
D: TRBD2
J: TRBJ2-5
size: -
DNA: TGTGCCACCAGCAGAGAGCGGGCTAGCGGGGGGCCCGGGGAGACCCAGTACTTC
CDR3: CATSRERASGGPGETQYF

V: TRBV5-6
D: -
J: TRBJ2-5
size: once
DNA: TGTGCCAGCAGCCAGGGCAGGGGTCCCCAGTACTTC
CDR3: CASSQGRGPQYF

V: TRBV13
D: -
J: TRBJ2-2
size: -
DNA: TGTGCCAGCAGCTTAGCTGGGGGCACCGGGGAGCTGTTTTTT
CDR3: CASSLAGGTGELFF

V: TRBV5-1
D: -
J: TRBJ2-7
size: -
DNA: TGCGCCAGCAGCTTGATCCCAGGATACGGGGAGAGTTTTGGGCAGTACTTC
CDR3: CASSLIPGYGESFGQYF

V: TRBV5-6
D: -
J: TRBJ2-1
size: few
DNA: TGTGCCAGCAGCGGTTTGGGCCCAGACAATGAGCAGTTCTTC
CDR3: CASSGLGPDNEQFF

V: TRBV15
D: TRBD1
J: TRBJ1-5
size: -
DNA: TGTGCCACCTCTGACCCGGGACAGGGTTTATTGCAGCCCCAGCATTTT
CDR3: CATSDPGQGLLQPQHF

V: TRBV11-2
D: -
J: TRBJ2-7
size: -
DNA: TGTGCCAGCAGCTTAGTAGGCGGACCCTACGAGCAGTACTTC
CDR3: CASSLVGGPYEQYF

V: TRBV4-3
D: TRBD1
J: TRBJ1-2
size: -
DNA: TGCGCCAGCAGCCAAGAATTACAGGGGAGGTATGGCTACACCTTC
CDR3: CASSQELQGRYGYTF

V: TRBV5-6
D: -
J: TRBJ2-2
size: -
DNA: TGTGCCAGCAGCTTGGGGGTCGAAGGGGTGGCCGGGGAGCTGTTTTTT
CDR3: CASSLGVEGVAGELFF

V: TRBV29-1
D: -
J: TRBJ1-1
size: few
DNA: TGCAGCGTCCACGGGTACACTGAAGCTTTCTTT
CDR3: CSVHGYTEAFF

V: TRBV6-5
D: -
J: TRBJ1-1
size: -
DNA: TGTGCCAGCAGTTACTCGGTGGATGAAGCTTTCTTT
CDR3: CASSYSVDEAFF

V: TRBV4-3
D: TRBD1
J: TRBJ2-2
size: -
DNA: TGCGCCAGCAGCCAAGGGGGACAGGGTTGGGACACCGGGGAGCTGTTTTTT
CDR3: CASSQGGQGWDTGELFF

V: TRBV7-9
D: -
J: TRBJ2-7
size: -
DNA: TGTGCCAGCCTCGGACATCGGATGGACGAGCAGTACTTC
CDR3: CASLGHRMDEQYF

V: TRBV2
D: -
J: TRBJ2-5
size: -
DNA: TGTGCCAGCAGGACTCTCCAACCGGCCCCAGGAGAGACCCAGTACTTC
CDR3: CASRTLQPAPGETQYF

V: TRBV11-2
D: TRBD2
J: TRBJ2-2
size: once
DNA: TGTGCCAGCAGCTTGGGATGGGGACTAGCGGGGACCGGGGAGCTGTTTTTT
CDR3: CASSLGWGLAGTGELFF

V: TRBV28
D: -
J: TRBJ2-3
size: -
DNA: TGTGCCAGCAGTTTTTCCCCGGCGGGGTCAGACACAGATACGCAGTATTTT
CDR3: CASSFSPAGSDTDTQYF

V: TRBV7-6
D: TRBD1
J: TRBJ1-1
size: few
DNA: TGTGCCAGCAGCTTATCCGGGACAGGGTACACTGAAGCTTTCTTT
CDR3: CASSLSGTGYTEAFF